The 30 T cell receptor beta chains given below trace back to one sample, sequenced in a study of T cells expressing NK-cell markers. TCRdb processed the 5' RACE reads again and assigns one entry to each CDR3 protein, with no DNA. Recorded for this sample: 500,000 or so distinct CDR3 sequences. Sequencing was done on a sample of blood T cells: a sorted CD56 or NKG2C T cell subset, CD4+ or CD8+ T cells, or bulk PBMC T cells (not recorded which). These receptor sequences come from a man younger than 30 in good health.

The rearrangement links TRBV15 to TRBJ2-5; the D gene TCRdb calls, TRBD1, cannot be checked with no DNA. Germline V gives CDR1 LNHNV, CDR2 YYDKDF (reference sequence). The CDR3 has 16 residues. CDR3: CATSRAGTGKEETQYF.

V gene TRBV28 combines with J gene TRBJ2-1; TCRdb calls TRBD2, which cannot be checked without DNA. The CDR3 runs to 15 residues. Germline CDR1 and CDR2: MDHEN and SYDVKM. The CDR3 spells CASRPGLAPSDEQFF.

This sequence joins TRBV10-3 and TRBJ1-1; TCRdb gives TRBD1 as the D gene, but with no DNA this cannot be confirmed. The CDR3 spans 15 residues. Germline V gives CDR1 ENHRY, CDR2 SYGVKD. The CDR3: CAISERDIVNTEAFF.

The CDR3 loop reads CASSSEVVGITNTGELFF. The chain links TRBV11-1 to TRBJ2-2. The germline gives CDR1 SGHAT, CDR2 FQDESV (reference sequence). This CDR3 has 18 residues.

The genes are TRBV6-5 and TRBJ1-2. CDR1 and CDR2 from the germline V gene are MNHEY and SVGAGI. The CDR3 length is 12 residues. The CDR3 protein is CATIVSGDGYTF.

V gene TRBV11-1 combines with J gene TRBJ1-4; the TCRdb D gene call, TRBD1, has no DNA to confirm it. CDR1 SGHAT and CDR2 FQDESV come from the germline V gene (reference sequence). This CDR3 spans 16 amino acids. CDR3 amino acids: CASSSRQDGPNEKLFF.

The chain uses TRBV5-1 and TRBJ2-1. Germline lookup yields CDR1 SGHRS and CDR2 YFSETQ. The CDR3 extends over 14 amino acids. The CDR3 region is CASVRELGSDEQFF.

This sequence joins TRBV12-3 or TRBV12-4 and TRBJ2-3; the D call of TRBD2 rests on TCRdb alone, since no DNA is present to check it. The CDR3 is 15 residues long. The CDR3 loop is CASSFGTRGGDTQYF.

The chain links TRBV19 to TRBJ2-5. CDR1 is LNHDA and CDR2 is SQIVND in the germline V gene (reference sequence). The CDR3 is 15 residues long. The CDR3 is CASSIGQAFQETQYF.

The V call is TRBV6-5, the J call TRBJ2-7; TCRdb returns TRBD1, unconfirmable since there is no DNA. The CDR3 sequence is 15 residues long. Germline V lookup: CDR1 MNHEY, CDR2 SVGAGI. CDR3 amino acids: CASSPGTGYVDEQYF.

The chain joins TRBV29-1 to TRBJ2-5. Germline assignment: CDR1 SQVTM and CDR2 ANQGSEA. The CDR3 loop spans 13 amino acids. The CDR3 is CSVEGVGSETQYF.

J is TRBJ2-7 and V is TRBV28; the TCRdb D gene call, TRBD1, has no DNA to confirm it. The CDR3 has 13 amino acids. Germline V CDR1 and CDR2: MDHEN, SYDVKM. The CDR3: CATWTATGYEQYF. Supplemented by reference TRBV28 and TRBJ2-7, the full variable domain reads DVKVTQSSRYLVKRTGEKVFLECVQDMDHENMFWYRQDPGLGLRLIYFSYDVKMKEKGDIPEGYSVSREKKERFSLILESASTNQTSMYLCATWTATGYEQYFGPGTRLTVT.

The V gene is TRBV12-3 or TRBV12-4, the J gene TRBJ2-5; the D gene TCRdb calls, TRBD2, cannot be checked with no DNA. The CDR3 has 18 amino acids. The chain's CDR3 is CASSFPLLAGRGQETQYF.

The rearrangement links TRBV3-1 to TRBJ2-7; TCRdb's D call of TRBD1 is untestable without DNA. Germline V lookup: CDR1 LGHDT, CDR2 YNNKEL (reference sequence). This CDR3 contains 16 residues. The CDR3 protein is CASSQYTGQGSYEQYF.

The V call is TRBV12-5, the J call TRBJ2-4; the TCRdb call, TRBD1, lacks DNA for checking. Germline V gene lookup returns CDR1 LGHNT and CDR2 FRNRAP. This CDR3 has 18 residues. The CDR3: CASGLEKTQGRAKNIQYF.

The J gene is TRBJ2-1, the V gene TRBV12-3 or TRBV12-4; the TCRdb D gene call, TRBD2, has no DNA to confirm it. This CDR3 is 17 amino acids long. CDR3 in amino acids: CASNLRGLGPAHNEQFF.

The V and J genes are TRBV6-2 or TRBV6-3 and TRBJ2-2; the D gene TCRdb calls, TRBD1, cannot be checked with no DNA. The length of the CDR3 is 18 residues. CDR1 is MNHEY, CDR2 SVGEGT, per germline. CDR3 sequence reads: CASSYSNLAAQNTGELFF.

J is TRBJ2-3 and V is TRBV28. This CDR3 contains 15 residues. From germline, CDR1 is MDHEN and CDR2 SYDVKM. The CDR3 loop reads CASSSGALDTDTQYF.

V gene TRBV28 combines with J gene TRBJ2-5; without DNA, the TCRdb call of TRBD2 cannot be checked. CDR3 size: 18 residues. The germline gives CDR1 MDHEN, CDR2 SYDVKM. The CDR3 is CASSLGTSGIGLQETQYF.

This sequence joins TRBV10-3 and TRBJ2-5; TCRdb calls TRBD2, which cannot be checked without DNA. In germline, CDR1 is ENHRY, CDR2 SYGVKD. The CDR3 is 15 amino acids. This CDR3 reads CAISGTSGEQETQYF.

The chain is built from TRBV7-7 and TRBJ2-5; TCRdb's D call of TRBD1 is untestable without DNA. Germline CDR1 reads SSHAT; CDR2 reads FNYEAQ (reference sequence). This CDR3 contains 14 residues. CDR3 protein: CASSLSGLGETQYF.

This rearrangement joins TRBV12-3 or TRBV12-4 to TRBJ2-3; the TRBD1 assignment by TCRdb is unverifiable without DNA. This CDR3 comprises 15 residues. The CDR3: CASSPDRVQGDTQYF.

The J gene is TRBJ2-5, the V gene TRBV9. Per the germline V gene, CDR1 is SGDLS and CDR2 is YYNGEE. This CDR3 is 11 amino acids long. Here the CDR3 reads CASSNERTQYF.

The gene calls are TRBV7-9 and TRBJ2-1; the TCRdb D gene call, TRBD1, has no DNA to confirm it. This CDR3 has 14 amino acids. Germline V gives CDR1 SEHNR, CDR2 FQNEAQ (reference sequence). The CDR3 loop reads CASLSGTPEDEQFF.

The chain links TRBV15 to TRBJ1-4; no DNA is available, so the TRBD1 call from TCRdb remains unchecked. This CDR3 has 16 amino acids. The germline gives CDR1 LNHNV, CDR2 YYDKDF (reference sequence). The CDR3 loop reads CATSRGPRDRVSKLFF.

The chain is built from TRBV5-6 and TRBJ2-5; no DNA is available, so the TRBD1 call from TCRdb remains unchecked. In germline, CDR1 is SGHDT, CDR2 YYEEEE. The CDR3 is 17 residues long. CDR3 sequence: CASSPRVGTIFQETQYF. Supplemented by reference TRBV5-6 and TRBJ2-5, the full variable domain reads DAGVTQSPTHLIKTRGQQVTLRCSPKSGHDTVSWYQQALGQGPQFIFQYYEEEERQRGNFPDRFSGHQFPNYSSELNVNALLLGDSALYLCASSPRVGTIFQETQYFGPGTRLLVL.

The chain combines TRBV6-5 with TRBJ2-2; the D call from TCRdb, TRBD1, cannot be confirmed without DNA. CDR3 length equals 13 residues. Germline CDR1 reads MNHEY; CDR2 reads SVGAGI. The CDR3 sequence is CASQTGQDGELFF.

The genes are TRBV25-1 and TRBJ2-5; checking the TCRdb D call of TRBD2 is not possible without DNA. This CDR3 is built from 15 residues. Germline loops: CDR1 MGHDK, CDR2 SYGVNS. CDR3 protein: CASSEEASGRETQYF.

The chain is built from TRBV5-1 and TRBJ2-1; TCRdb returns TRBD2, unconfirmable since there is no DNA. From germline, CDR1 is SGHRS and CDR2 YFSETQ. The CDR3 totals 18 residues. The CDR3 loop reads CASSLASGGRLSYNEQFF.

This chain connects TRBV2 to TRBJ2-3. Germline values: CDR1 SNHLY, CDR2 FYNNEI. The CDR3 spans 13 residues. This CDR3 reads CASLPSRPDTQYF.